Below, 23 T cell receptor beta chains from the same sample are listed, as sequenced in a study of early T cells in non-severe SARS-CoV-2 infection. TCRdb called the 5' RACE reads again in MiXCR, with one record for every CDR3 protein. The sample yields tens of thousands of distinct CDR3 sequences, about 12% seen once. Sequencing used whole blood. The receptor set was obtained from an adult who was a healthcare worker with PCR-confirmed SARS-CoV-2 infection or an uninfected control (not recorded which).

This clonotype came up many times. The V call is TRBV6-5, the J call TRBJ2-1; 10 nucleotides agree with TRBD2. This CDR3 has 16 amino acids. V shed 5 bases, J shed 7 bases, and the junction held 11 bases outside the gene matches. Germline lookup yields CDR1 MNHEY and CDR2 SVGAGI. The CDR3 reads CASSTRGGAGGNEQFF. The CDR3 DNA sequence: TGTGCCAGCAGTACCCGGGGGGGAGCGGGAGGGAATGAGCAGTTCTTC.

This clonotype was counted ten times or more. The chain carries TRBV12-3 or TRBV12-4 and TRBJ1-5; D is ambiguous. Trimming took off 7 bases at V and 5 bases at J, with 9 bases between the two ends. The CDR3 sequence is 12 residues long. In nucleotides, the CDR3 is TGTGCCAGCACCGCCGGAGATCAGCCCCAGCATTTT. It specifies CASTAGDQPQHF.

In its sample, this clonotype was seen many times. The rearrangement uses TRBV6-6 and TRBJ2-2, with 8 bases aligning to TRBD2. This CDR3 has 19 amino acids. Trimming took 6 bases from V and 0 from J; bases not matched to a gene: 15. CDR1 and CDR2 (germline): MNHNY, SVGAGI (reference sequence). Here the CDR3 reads CASRRDGRGISANTGELFF. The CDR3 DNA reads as TGTGCCAGCAGACGGGACGGGAGGGGAATAAGCGCGAACACCGGGGAGCTGTTTTTT.

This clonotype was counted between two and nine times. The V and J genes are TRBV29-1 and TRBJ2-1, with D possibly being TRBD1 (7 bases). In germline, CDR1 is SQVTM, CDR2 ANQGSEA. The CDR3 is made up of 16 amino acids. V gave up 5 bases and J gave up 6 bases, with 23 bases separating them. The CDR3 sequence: CSVTPGQLASPNEQFF. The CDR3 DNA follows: TGCAGCGTTACCCCGGGACAGCTAGCGTCCCCCAATGAGCAGTTCTTC.

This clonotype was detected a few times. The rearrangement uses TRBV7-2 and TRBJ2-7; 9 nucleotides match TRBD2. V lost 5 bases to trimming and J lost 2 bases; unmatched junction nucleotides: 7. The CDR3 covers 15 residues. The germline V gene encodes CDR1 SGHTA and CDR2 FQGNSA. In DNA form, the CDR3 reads TGTGCCAGCAGCCTCTCTAGCGGGGCCACCTACGAGCAGTACTTC. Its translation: CASSLSSGATYEQYF.

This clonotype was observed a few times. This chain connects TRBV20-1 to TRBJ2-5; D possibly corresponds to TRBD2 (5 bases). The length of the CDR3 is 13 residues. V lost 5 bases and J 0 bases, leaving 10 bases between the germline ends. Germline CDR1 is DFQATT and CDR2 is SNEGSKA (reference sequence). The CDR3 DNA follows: TGCAGTGCTGGCGGCGGGTACCAAGAGACCCAGTACTTC. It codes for CSAGGGYQETQYF.

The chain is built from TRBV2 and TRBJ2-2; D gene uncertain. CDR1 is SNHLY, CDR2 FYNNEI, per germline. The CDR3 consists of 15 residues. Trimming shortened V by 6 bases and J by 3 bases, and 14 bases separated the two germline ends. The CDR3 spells CASRSMALDTGELFF. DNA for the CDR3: TGTGCCAGCAGGTCAATGGCGCTTGACACCGGGGAGCTGTTTTTT.

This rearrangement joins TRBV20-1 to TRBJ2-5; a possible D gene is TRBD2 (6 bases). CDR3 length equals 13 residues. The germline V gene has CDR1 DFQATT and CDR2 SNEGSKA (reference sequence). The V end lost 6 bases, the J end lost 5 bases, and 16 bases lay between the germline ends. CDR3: CSATKGTPETQYF. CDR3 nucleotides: TGCAGTGCCACCAAGGGGACTCCCGAGACCCAGTACTTC.

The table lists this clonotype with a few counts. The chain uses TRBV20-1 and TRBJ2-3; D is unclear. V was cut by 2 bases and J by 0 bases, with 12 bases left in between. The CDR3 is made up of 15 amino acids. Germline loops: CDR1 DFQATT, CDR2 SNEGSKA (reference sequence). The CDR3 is CSARPGSTSTDTQYF. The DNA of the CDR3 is TGCAGTGCTAGACCTGGATCTACTAGCACAGATACGCAGTATTTT.

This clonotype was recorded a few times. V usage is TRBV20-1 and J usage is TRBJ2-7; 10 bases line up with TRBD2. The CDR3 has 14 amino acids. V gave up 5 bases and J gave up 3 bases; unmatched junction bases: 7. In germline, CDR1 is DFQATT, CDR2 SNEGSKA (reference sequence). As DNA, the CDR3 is TGCAGTGCTGGGCTAGCGGGAGATCGCTACGAGCAGTACTTC. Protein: CSAGLAGDRYEQYF.

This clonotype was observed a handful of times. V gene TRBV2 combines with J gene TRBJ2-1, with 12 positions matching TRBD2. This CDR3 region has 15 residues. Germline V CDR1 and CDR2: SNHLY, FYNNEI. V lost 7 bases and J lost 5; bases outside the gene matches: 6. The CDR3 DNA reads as TGTGCCAGCACCATCCGACTAGCGGGGGACAATGAGCAGTTCTTC. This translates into CASTIRLAGDNEQFF.

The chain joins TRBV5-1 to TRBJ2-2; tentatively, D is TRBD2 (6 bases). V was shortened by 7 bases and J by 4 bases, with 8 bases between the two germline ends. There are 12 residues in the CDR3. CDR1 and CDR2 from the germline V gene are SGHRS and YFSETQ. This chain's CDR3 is CASGGPTGELFF. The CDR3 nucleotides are TGCGCCAGCGGAGGGCCCACCGGGGAGCTGTTTTTT.

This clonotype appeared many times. CDR3: CASSLGYPQETQYF. CDR3 bases: TGCGCCAGCAGCTTGGGGTACCCTCAAGAGACCCAGTACTTC. The gene calls are TRBV5-1 and TRBJ2-5; D not resolved. The CDR3 consists of 14 residues. Between the trimmed V and J ends, which lost 0 bases and 2 bases, there was a span of 8 bases. Germline V lookup: CDR1 SGHRS, CDR2 YFSETQ.

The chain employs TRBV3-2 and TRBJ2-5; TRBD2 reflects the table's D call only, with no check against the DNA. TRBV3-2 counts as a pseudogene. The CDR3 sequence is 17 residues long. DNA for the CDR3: TGTGCCAGCAGCCAAGTCTCAAGCGGCCCGTACCAAGAGACCCAGTACTTC. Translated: CASSQVSSGPYQETQYF.

DNA for the CDR3: TGTGCCAGCAGCTCCCGGGGGAGGGCATATGAGCAGTTCTTC. As protein: CASSSRGRAYEQFF. The chain is built from TRBV7-9 and TRBJ2-1; 7 bases align to TRBD2. Germline values: CDR1 SEHNR, CDR2 FQNEAQ (reference sequence). This CDR3 has 14 residues. The V gene end was trimmed by 4 bases and the J gene end by 8 bases; junction bases not matched to a gene: 8.

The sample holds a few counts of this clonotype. The CDR3 sequence: CASSLVDTGELFF. In DNA, the CDR3 is TGTGCCAGCAGCTTAGTCGACACCGGGGAGCTGTTTTTT. This chain uses TRBV7-8 with TRBJ2-2; D gene ambiguous. The CDR3 sequence is 13 residues long. V gave up 1 base and J gave up 3 bases, with 3 bases separating them. CDR1 is SGHVS, CDR2 FQNEAQ, per germline.

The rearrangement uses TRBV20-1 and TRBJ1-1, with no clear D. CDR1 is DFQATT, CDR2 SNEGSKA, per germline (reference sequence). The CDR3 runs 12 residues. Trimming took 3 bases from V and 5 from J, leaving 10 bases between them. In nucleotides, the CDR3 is TGCAGTGCTAGGGGCAGCGGGACTGAAGCTTTCTTT. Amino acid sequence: CSARGSGTEAFF.

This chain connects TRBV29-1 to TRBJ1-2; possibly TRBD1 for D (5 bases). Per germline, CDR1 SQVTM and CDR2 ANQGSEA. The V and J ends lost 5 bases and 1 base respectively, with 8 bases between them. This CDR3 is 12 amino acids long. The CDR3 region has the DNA TGCAGCGTTCTCAGGGATAACTATGGCTACACCTTC. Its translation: CSVLRDNYGYTF.

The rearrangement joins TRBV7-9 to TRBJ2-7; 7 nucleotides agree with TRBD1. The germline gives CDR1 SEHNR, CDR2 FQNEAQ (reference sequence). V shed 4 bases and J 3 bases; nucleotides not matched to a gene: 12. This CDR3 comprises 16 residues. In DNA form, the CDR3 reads TGTGCCAGCAGCTCCTTCACAGGGGACAGCTTCTACGAGCAGTACTTC. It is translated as CASSSFTGDSFYEQYF.

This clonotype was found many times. The CDR3 region is CASSQPHRGRDYGYTF. The CDR3, as DNA: TGCGCCAGCAGCCAACCTCACAGGGGGCGTGACTATGGCTACACCTTC. V and J are TRBV4-1 and TRBJ1-2; 9 bases map to TRBD1. Germline V lookup: CDR1 MGHRA, CDR2 YSYEKL. V shed 2 bases, J shed 3 bases, and the junction held 7 bases outside the gene matches. This CDR3 contains 16 residues.

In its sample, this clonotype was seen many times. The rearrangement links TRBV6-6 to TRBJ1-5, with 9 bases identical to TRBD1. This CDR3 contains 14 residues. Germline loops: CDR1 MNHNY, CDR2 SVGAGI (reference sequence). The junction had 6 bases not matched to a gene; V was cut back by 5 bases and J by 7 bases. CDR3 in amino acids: CASSEGQGRQPQHF. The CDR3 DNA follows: TGTGCCAGCAGTGAGGGACAGGGACGGCAGCCCCAGCATTTT.

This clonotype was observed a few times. CDR3 region: CASMGLAGGPRPNEQFF. CDR3 nucleotides: TGTGCCAGCATGGGGCTAGCGGGAGGGCCCCGCCCCAATGAGCAGTTCTTC. This chain links TRBV2 with TRBJ2-1, with TRBD2 matching over 12 bases. The J segment lost 6 bases and the V segment lost 7 bases, leaving 13 bases of the junction unmatched. In germline, CDR1 is SNHLY, CDR2 FYNNEI. This CDR3 contains 17 residues.

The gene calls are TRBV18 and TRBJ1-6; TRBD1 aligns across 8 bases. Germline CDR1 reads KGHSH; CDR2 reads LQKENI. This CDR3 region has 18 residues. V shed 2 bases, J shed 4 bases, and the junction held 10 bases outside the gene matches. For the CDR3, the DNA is TGTGCCAGCTCACCAAGGGACGCAGGGGGCAATTATAATTCACCCCTCCACTTT. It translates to CASSPRDAGGNYNSPLHF.